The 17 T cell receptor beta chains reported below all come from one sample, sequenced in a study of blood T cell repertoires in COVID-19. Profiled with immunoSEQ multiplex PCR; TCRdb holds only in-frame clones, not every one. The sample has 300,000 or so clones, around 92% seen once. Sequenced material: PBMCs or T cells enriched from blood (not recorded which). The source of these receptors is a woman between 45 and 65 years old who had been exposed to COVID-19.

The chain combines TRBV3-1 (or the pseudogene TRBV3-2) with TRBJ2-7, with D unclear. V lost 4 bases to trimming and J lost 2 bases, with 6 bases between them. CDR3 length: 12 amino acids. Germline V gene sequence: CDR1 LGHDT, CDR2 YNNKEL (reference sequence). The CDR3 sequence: CASSLQTYEQYF. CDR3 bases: TGTGCCAGCAGCCTCCAAACCTACGAGCAGTACTTC.

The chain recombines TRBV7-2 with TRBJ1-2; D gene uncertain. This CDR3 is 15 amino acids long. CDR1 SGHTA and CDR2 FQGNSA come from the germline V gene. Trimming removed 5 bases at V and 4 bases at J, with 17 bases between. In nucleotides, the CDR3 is TGTGCCAGCAGCCCAAACCTACTACCAAGCTATGGCTACACCTTC. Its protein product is CASSPNLLPSYGYTF.

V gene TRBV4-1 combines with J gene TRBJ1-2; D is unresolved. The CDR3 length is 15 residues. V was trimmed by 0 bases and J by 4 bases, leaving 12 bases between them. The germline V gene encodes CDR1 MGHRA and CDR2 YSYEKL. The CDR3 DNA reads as TGCGCCAGCAGCCAAGAGGTTCGGGTTTCCTATGGCTACACCTTC. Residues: CASSQEVRVSYGYTF.

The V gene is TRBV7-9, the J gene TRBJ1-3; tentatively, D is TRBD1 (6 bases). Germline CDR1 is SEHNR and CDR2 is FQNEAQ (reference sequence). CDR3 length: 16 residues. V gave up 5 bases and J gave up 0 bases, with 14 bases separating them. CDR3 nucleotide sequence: TGTGCCAGCAGCCGTCTGGACAGCTCCTCTGGAAACACCATATATTTT. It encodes CASSRLDSSSGNTIYF. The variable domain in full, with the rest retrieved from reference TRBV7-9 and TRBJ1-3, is DTGVSQNPRHKITKRGQNVTFRCDPISEHNRLYWYRQTLGQGPEFLTYFQNEAQLEKSRLLSDRFSAERPKGSFSTLEIQRTEQGDSAMYLCASSRLDSSSGNTIYFGEGSWLTVV.

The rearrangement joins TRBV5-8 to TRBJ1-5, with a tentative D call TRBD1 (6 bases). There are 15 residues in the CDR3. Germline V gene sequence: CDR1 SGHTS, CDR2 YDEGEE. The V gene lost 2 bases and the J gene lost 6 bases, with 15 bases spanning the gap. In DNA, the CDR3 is TGTGCCAGCAGCTTAGGGCAGGGAGGGGGTCAGCCCCAGCATTTT. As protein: CASSLGQGGGQPQHF.

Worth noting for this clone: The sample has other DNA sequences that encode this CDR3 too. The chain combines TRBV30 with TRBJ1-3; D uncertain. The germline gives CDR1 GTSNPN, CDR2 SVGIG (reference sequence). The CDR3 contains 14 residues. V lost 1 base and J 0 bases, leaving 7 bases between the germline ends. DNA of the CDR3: TGTGCCTGGAGTGCCGGGAGCTCTGGAAACACCATATATTTT. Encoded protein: CAWSAGSSGNTIYF.

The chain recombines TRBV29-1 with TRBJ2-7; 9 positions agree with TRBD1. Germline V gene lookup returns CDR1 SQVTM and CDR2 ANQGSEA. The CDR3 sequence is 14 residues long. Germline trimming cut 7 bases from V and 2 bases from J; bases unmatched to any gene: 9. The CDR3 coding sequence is TGCAGCGCGATCATTGGGACAGGGACCTACGAGCAGTACTTC. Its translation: CSAIIGTGTYEQYF.

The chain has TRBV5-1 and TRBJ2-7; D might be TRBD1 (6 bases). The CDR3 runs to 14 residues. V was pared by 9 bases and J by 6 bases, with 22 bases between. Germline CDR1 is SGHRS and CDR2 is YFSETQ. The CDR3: CATSEQGSLGEQYF. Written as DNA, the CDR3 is TGCGCCACATCGGAGCAGGGGTCTTTGGGCGAGCAGTACTTC.

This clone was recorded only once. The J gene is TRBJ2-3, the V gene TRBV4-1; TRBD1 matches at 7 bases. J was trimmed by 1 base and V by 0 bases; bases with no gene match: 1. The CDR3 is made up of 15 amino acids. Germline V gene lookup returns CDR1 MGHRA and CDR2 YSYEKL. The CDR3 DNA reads TGCGCCAGCAGCCAAGATGGGACAGGCACAGATACGCAGTATTTT. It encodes CASSQDGTGTDTQYF.

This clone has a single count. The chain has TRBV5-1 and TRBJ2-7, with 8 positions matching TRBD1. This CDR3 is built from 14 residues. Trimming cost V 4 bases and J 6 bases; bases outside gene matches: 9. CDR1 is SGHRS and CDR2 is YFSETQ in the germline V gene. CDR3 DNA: TGCGCCAGCAGCCTAGGACAGGGCCCCCCCGAGCAGTACTTC. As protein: CASSLGQGPPEQYF. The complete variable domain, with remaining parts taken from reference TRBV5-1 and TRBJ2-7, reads KAGVTQTPRYLIKTRGQQVTLSCSPISGHRSVSWYQQTPGQGLQFLFEYFSETQRNKGNFPGRFSGRQFSNSRSEMNVSTLELGDSALYLCASSLGQGPPEQYFGPGTRLTVT.

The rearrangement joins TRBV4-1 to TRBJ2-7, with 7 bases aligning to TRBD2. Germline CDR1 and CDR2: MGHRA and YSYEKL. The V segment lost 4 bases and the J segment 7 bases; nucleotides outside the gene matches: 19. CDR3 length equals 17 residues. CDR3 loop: CASSLGVARTKGLEQYF. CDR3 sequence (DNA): TGCGCCAGCAGCCTAGGGGTTGCAAGAACAAAGGGACTAGAGCAGTACTTC.

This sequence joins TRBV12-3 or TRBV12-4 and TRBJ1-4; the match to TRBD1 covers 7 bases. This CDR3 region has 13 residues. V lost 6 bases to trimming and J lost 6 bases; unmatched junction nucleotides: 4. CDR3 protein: CASSGTADEKLFF. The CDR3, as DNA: TGTGCCAGCAGCGGGACAGCAGATGAAAAACTGTTTTTT.

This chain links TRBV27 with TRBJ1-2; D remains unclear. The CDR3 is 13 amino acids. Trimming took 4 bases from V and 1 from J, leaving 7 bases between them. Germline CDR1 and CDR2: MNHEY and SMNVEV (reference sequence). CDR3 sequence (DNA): TGTGCCAGCAGTTCACAGAATAACTATGGCTACACCTTC. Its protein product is CASSSQNNYGYTF.

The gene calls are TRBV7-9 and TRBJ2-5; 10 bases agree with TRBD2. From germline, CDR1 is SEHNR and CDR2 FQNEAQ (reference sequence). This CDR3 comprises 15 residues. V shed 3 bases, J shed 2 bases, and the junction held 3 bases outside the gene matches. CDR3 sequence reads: CASSFWTSGQETQYF. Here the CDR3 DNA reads TGTGCCAGCAGCTTTTGGACTAGCGGACAAGAGACCCAGTACTTC.

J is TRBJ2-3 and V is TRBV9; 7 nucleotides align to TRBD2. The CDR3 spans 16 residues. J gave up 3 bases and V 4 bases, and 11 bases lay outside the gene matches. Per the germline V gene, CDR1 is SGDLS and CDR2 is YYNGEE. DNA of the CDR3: TGTGCCAGCAGCTTCAGTTTAGCGGGCGGGACAGATACGCAGTATTTT. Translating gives CASSFSLAGGTDTQYF.

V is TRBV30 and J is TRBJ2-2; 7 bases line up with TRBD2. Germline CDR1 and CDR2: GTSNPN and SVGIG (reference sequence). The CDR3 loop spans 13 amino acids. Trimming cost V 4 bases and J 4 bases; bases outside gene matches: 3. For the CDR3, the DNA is TGTGCCTGGATGTTAGCGGGCACCGGGGAGCTGTTTTTT. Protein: CAWMLAGTGELFF.

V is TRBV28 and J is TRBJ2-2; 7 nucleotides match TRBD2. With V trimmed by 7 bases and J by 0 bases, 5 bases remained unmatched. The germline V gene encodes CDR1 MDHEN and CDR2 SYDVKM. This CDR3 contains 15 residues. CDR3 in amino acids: CASTGAGANTGELFF. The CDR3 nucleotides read TGTGCCAGCACAGGCGCGGGGGCGAACACCGGGGAGCTGTTTTTT.